Listed below are T cell receptor beta chains from one sample, sequenced in a study of cytomegalovirus exposure and HLA in healthy donors. Method: immunoSEQ multiplex PCR; TCRdb's copy keeps in-frame clones and lacks some. The sample lists roughly 100,000 clones, approximately 80% seen once, with 3% to 4% in the top ten. Sequencing used PBMCs. The origin of the receptors is a man in his fifties in good health and CMV-seronegative. Each CDR3 is given with its conserved first and last residue. A D gene is named only where the DNA matches it firmly. The size field is filled for only some rows; it gives once, few, many or a size class.

J: TRBJ1-5
D: -
V: TRBV28
size: -
CDR3: CASSERDQPQHF
DNA: TGTGCCAGCAGTGAACGGGATCAGCCCCAGCATTTT

J: TRBJ2-7
D: -
V: TRBV7-3
size: -
CDR3: CASSLGASALYEQYF
DNA: TGTGCCAGCAGCCTGGGGGCCTCCGCCCTCTACGAGCAGTACTTC

J: TRBJ2-7
D: -
V: TRBV4-1
size: -
CDR3: CASSHPDRLSYEQYF
DNA: TGCGCCAGCAGCCACCCCGACAGGTTATCCTACGAGCAGTACTTC

J: TRBJ2-1
D: -
V: TRBV29-1
size: few
CDR3: CSVEEAYNEQFF
DNA: TGCAGCGTCGAGGAGGCCTACAATGAGCAGTTCTTC

J: TRBJ2-1
D: -
V: TRBV11-3
size: -
CDR3: CASSLGAGANEQFF
DNA: TGTGCCAGCAGCTTAGGGGCGGGGGCGAATGAGCAGTTCTTC

J: TRBJ1-5
D: TRBD1
V: TRBV28
size: once
CDR3: CASTYRGLGNQPQHF
DNA: TGTGCCAGCACCTACAGGGGGCTGGGCAATCAGCCCCAGCATTTT

J: TRBJ2-7
D: -
V: TRBV4-2
size: -
CDR3: CASSQGTPYEQYF
DNA: TGTGCCAGCAGCCAAGGGACTCCCTACGAGCAGTACTTC

J: TRBJ2-3
D: -
V: TRBV7-9
size: -
CDR3: CASSTTRTDTQYF
DNA: TGTGCCAGCAGCACCACACGCACAGATACGCAGTATTTT

J: TRBJ2-1
D: TRBD2
V: TRBV29-1
size: -
CDR3: CSARSGGEQFF
DNA: TGCAGCGCTCGATCGGGGGGTGAGCAGTTCTTC

J: TRBJ2-7
D: TRBD2
V: TRBV7-3
size: -
CDR3: CASSYSGRSYEQYF
DNA: TGTGCCAGCAGTTATAGCGGGAGGTCCTACGAGCAGTACTTC

J: TRBJ2-5
D: TRBD1
V: TRBV7-3
size: -
CDR3: CASSLRGQGLGETQYF
DNA: TGTGCCAGCAGCTTAAGAGGACAGGGATTGGGAGAGACCCAGTACTTC

J: TRBJ2-7
D: -
V: TRBV5-1
size: -
CDR3: CASSLRVGIYEQYF
DNA: TGCGCCAGCAGCTTGAGAGTCGGGATCTACGAGCAATACTTC

J: TRBJ2-7
D: TRBD1
V: TRBV19
size: -
CDR3: CASRGDRERYEQYF
DNA: TGTGCCAGTAGGGGGGACAGGGAGAGGTACGAGCAGTACTTC

J: TRBJ2-3
D: TRBD2
V: TRBV6-5
size: -
CDR3: CASTSGPTDTQYF
DNA: TGTGCCAGCACTAGCGGCCCCACAGATACGCAGTATTTT

J: TRBJ2-1
D: -
V: TRBV9
size: -
CDR3: CASSESGFSYNEQFF
DNA: TGTGCCAGCAGCGAAAGCGGATTTTCCTACAATGAGCAGTTCTTC

J: TRBJ2-7
D: TRBD1
V: TRBV5-1
size: -
CDR3: CASSTGDRGGMDF
DNA: TGCGCCAGCAGCACCGGGGACAGGGGCGGTATGGACTTC

J: TRBJ2-1
D: TRBD2
V: TRBV9
size: -
CDR3: CASSGSGGSEQFF
DNA: TGTGCCAGCAGCGGGTCGGGAGGGAGTGAGCAGTTCTTC

J: TRBJ2-5
D: TRBD1
V: TRBV4-3
size: -
CDR3: CASSQGTGDGETQYF
DNA: TGCGCCAGCAGCCAAGGGACAGGGGACGGAGAGACCCAGTACTTC

J: TRBJ2-3
D: TRBD1
V: TRBV5-1
size: once
CDR3: CASSSGGSSSTDTQYF
DNA: TGCGCCAGCAGCTCAGGGGGAAGTTCCTCCACAGATACGCAGTATTTT

J: TRBJ2-1
D: -
V: TRBV7-9
size: -
CDR3: CSSSLRENEQFF
DNA: TGTTCCAGCAGCCTTAGGGAGAATGAGCAGTTCTTC

J: TRBJ1-6
D: -
V: TRBV27
size: -
CDR3: CASSLTSSSYNSPLHF
DNA: TGTGCCAGCAGCTTGACATCCTCCTCCTATAATTCACCCCTCCACTTT

J: TRBJ1-2
D: -
V: TRBV19
size: -
CDR3: CASSISLLRDNYGYTF
DNA: TGTGCCAGTAGTATCTCCCTCCTCAGGGATAACTATGGCTACACCTTC

J: TRBJ2-5
D: -
V: TRBV5-1
size: -
CDR3: CASSSSQETQYF
DNA: TGCGCCAGCAGCTCGTCTCAAGAGACCCAGTACTTC

J: TRBJ2-1
D: TRBD2
V: TRBV14
size: -
CDR3: CASSQVRLGLGYNEQFF
DNA: TGTGCCAGCAGCCAAGTGAGGCTGGGACTAGGCTACAATGAGCAGTTCTTC

J: TRBJ2-3
D: TRBD2
V: TRBV7-9
size: -
CDR3: CSSSLAGGGSSTDTQYF
DNA: TGTTCCAGCAGCTTAGCGGGAGGAGGATCTAGCACAGATACGCAGTATTTT

J: TRBJ1-5
D: TRBD1
V: TRBV27
size: -
CDR3: CASSRGTGGLPQHF
DNA: TGTGCCAGCAGCCGAGGGACAGGGGGACTTCCCCAGCATTTT

J: TRBJ2-1
D: TRBD2
V: TRBV7-9
size: -
CDR3: CASSSRLLHGTSVKNEQFF
DNA: TGTGCCAGCAGCTCTAGATTACTCCATGGGACTAGCGTTAAGAATGAGCAGTTCTTC

J: TRBJ2-7
D: TRBD2
V: TRBV4-2
size: -
CDR3: CASSQVSASGRSSYEQYF
DNA: TGTGCCAGCAGCCAAGTATCGGCTAGCGGGAGGAGCTCCTACGAGCAGTACTTC

J: TRBJ1-1
D: -
V: TRBV28
size: -
CDR3: CASTLPGWDTEAFF
DNA: TGTGCCAGCACCTTGCCAGGTTGGGACACTGAAGCATTCTTT

J: TRBJ2-7
D: TRBD2
V: TRBV11-2
size: -
CDR3: CASSNGRYNEQYF
DNA: TGTGCCAGCAGCAACGGGAGGTACAACGAGCAGTACTTC

J: TRBJ1-5
D: -
V: TRBV5-1
size: -
CDR3: CASSLGESNQPQHF
DNA: TGCGCCAGCAGCTTGGGAGAGAGCAATCAGCCCCAGCATTTT

J: TRBJ2-1
D: TRBD2
V: TRBV9
size: -
CDR3: CASSDSGSPGNEQFF
DNA: TGTGCCAGCAGCGATAGCGGGAGTCCGGGCAATGAGCAGTTCTTC

J: TRBJ2-7
D: -
V: TRBV7-8
size: -
CDR3: CASSLEGGGRYEQYF
DNA: TGTGCCAGCAGCTTAGAGGGAGGCGGGCGGTACGAGCAGTACTTC

J: TRBJ2-2
D: -
V: TRBV28
size: once
CDR3: CASSFSSRGYTGELFF
DNA: TGTGCCAGCAGTTTCTCCTCCAGGGGCTACACCGGGGAGCTGTTTTTT

J: TRBJ2-3
D: TRBD2
V: TRBV2
size: -
CDR3: CASVAGGSTDTQYF
DNA: TGTGCCAGCGTAGCGGGAGGGAGCACAGATACGCAGTATTTT

J: TRBJ2-2
D: TRBD2
V: TRBV4-2
size: -
CDR3: CASSQATGTGGLAGNTGELFF
DNA: TGTGCCAGCAGCCAAGCCACGGGGACGGGGGGACTAGCGGGGAACACCGGGGAGCTGTTTTTT

J: TRBJ1-5
D: -
V: TRBV6-5
size: few
CDR3: CASSLGGGQPQHF
DNA: TGTGCCAGCAGTTTAGGTGGAGGTCAGCCCCAGCATTTT

J: TRBJ2-7
D: TRBD1
V: TRBV10-3
size: -
CDR3: CAISGQGAYEQYF
DNA: TGTGCCATCAGTGGACAGGGGGCCTACGAGCAGTACTTC

J: TRBJ1-5
D: -
V: TRBV23-1
size: once
CDR3: CASSPVNSSNQPQHF
DNA: TGCGCCAGCAGTCCCGTAAACAGTAGCAATCAGCCCCAGCATTTT

J: TRBJ1-3
D: TRBD1
V: TRBV6-5
size: few
CDR3: CASSYRRGREGNTIYF
DNA: TGTGCCAGCAGTTATCGAAGGGGGCGCGAAGGAAACACCATATATTTT

J: TRBJ2-7
D: TRBD1
V: TRBV28
size: -
CDR3: CASTHDRGRPYEQYF
DNA: TGTGCCAGCACCCATGACAGGGGGCGCCCCTACGAGCAGTACTTC

J: TRBJ1-2
D: -
V: TRBV6-5
size: -
CDR3: CASSIGGGNYGYTF
DNA: TGTGCCAGCAGCATCGGGGGGGGGAACTATGGCTACACCTTC

J: TRBJ2-7
D: TRBD2
V: TRBV4-1
size: -
CDR3: CASSPTSGASYEQYF
DNA: TGCGCCAGCAGCCCCACTAGCGGGGCCTCCTACGAGCAGTACTTC

J: TRBJ2-3
D: -
V: TRBV28
size: -
CDR3: CASSFPSASTDTQYF
DNA: TGTGCCAGCAGTTTTCCTAGCGCTAGCACAGATACGCAGTATTTT

J: TRBJ2-2
D: -
V: TRBV30
size: -
CDR3: CAWSVLGGRANTGELFF
DNA: TGTGCCTGGAGTGTATTAGGTGGGAGAGCGAACACCGGGGAGCTGTTTTTT

J: TRBJ1-4
D: -
V: TRBV25-1
size: -
CDR3: CASTAYEGFEEKLFF
DNA: TGTGCCAGCACTGCCTACGAGGGATTTGAGGAAAAACTGTTTTTT

J: TRBJ2-1
D: TRBD1
V: TRBV27
size: -
CDR3: CASRITGGTPYNEQFF
DNA: TGTGCCAGCAGAATTACAGGGGGAACCCCTTACAATGAGCAGTTCTTC

J: TRBJ1-2
D: TRBD1
V: TRBV6-1
size: -
CDR3: CASRTGGPGYTF
DNA: TGTGCCAGTAGAACAGGGGGTCCTGGCTACACCTTC

J: TRBJ1-2
D: TRBD1
V: TRBV28
size: -
CDR3: CASSLRWGRGDYGYTF
DNA: TGTGCCAGCAGTTTAAGGTGGGGCAGGGGGGACTATGGCTACACCTTC

J: TRBJ2-1
D: -
V: TRBV13
size: -
CDR3: CASSYGGGVYNEQFF
DNA: TGTGCCAGCAGCTACGGAGGAGGGGTCTACAATGAGCAGTTCTTC

J: TRBJ2-7
D: -
V: TRBV28
size: -
CDR3: CASPRGRTITYEQYF
DNA: TGTGCCAGCCCCAGGGGCAGGACGATTACCTACGAGCAGTACTTC

J: TRBJ1-6
D: -
V: TRBV28
size: once
CDR3: CASTPSTGSNSPLHF
DNA: TGTGCCAGCACCCCTTCCACAGGGTCTAATTCACCCCTCCACTTT

J: TRBJ2-1
D: TRBD1
V: TRBV6-5
size: -
CDR3: CASSSLGGQGVNEQFF
DNA: TGTGCCAGCAGTTCATTGGGGGGACAGGGGGTCAATGAGCAGTTCTTC